This T cell receptor beta chain originates from a study of T cells in Graves' hyperthyroidism and ophthalmopathy. Notes on this clonotype: Its antigen is unidentified.

Study results and caveats: Expanded thyroid clonotypes (above 0.001) were mostly also found in blood.

Diagnoses were established using clinical symptoms, serum thyroxine and TRAb, thyroid ultrasound and orbital computed tomography. Template material for amplifying TCR beta CDR3 regions consisted of RNA transcripts. TCR CDR3 regions were first amplified by RT-PCR with HTBI primers. A single record per CDR3 protein comes from TCRdb applying MiXCR to the multiplex PCR reads. The sample shows about 840,000 distinct CDR3 sequences, roughly 37% of them seen only once. CDR1 and CDR2 (germline): SGHVS, FQNEAQ. There are 17 residues in the CDR3. The V and J ends lost 0 bases and 0 bases, in that order; junction bases with no gene match: 7.

The source material was blood. This TCR was recovered from a man between 18 and 35 years old with Graves' hyperthyroidism. V usage is TRBV7-8 and J usage is TRBJ2-7; TRBD2 aligns across 8 bases. The CDR3 DNA is TGTGCCAGCAGCTTAGCGATTAGGGGACTAGACTCCTACGAGCAGTACTTC. It encodes CASSLAIRGLDSYEQYF.